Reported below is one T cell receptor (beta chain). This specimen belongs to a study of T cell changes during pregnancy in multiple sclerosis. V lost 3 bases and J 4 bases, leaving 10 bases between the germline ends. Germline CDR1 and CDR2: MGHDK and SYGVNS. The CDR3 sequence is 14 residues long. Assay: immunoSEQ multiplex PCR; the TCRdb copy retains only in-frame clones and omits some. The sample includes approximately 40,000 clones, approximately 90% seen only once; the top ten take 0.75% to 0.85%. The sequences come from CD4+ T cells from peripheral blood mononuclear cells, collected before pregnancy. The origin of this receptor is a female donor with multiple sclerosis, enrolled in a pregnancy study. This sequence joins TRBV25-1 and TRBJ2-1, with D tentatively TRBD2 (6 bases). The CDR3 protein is CASSDPGTYNEQFF. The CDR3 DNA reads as TGTGCCAGCAGTGATCCCGGGACTTACAATGAGCAGTTCTTC.